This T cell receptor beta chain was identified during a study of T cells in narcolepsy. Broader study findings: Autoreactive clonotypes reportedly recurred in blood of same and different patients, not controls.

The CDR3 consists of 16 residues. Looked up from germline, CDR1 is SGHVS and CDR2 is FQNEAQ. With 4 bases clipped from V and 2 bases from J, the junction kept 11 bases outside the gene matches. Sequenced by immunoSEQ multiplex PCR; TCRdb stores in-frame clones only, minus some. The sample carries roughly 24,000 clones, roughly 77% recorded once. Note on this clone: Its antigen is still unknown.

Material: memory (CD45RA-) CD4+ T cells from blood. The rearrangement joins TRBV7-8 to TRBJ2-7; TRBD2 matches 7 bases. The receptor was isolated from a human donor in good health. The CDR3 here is CASSSPPGGSPYEQYF. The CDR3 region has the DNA TGTGCCAGCAGCTCCCCCCCCGGCGGGAGTCCCTACGAGCAGTACTTC.